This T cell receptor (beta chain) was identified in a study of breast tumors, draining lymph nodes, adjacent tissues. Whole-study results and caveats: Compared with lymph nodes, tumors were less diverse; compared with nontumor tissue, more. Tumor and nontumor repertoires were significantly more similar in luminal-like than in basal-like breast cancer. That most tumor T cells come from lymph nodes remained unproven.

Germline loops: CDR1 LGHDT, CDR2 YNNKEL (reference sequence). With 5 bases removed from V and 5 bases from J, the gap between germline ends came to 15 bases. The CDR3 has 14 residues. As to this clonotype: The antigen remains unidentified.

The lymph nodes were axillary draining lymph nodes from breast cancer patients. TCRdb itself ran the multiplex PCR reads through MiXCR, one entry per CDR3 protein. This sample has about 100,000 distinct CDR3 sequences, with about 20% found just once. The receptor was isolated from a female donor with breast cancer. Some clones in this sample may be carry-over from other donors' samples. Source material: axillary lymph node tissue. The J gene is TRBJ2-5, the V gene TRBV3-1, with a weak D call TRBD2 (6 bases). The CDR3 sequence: CASSIRGGGETQYF. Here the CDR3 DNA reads TGTGCCAGCAGCATCCGGGGTGGAGGGGAGACCCAGTACTTC.